What follows are 27 T cell receptor beta chains derived from one specimen sequenced in a study of blood T cell repertoires in COVID-19. Sequencing used immunoSEQ multiplex PCR; TCRdb keeps in-frame clones, though not all of them. The sample comprises approximately 100,000 clones, about 85% of which are singletons, and more than 2% rests with the top ten. The sequencing sample was made of peripheral blood. These receptors all come from a human donor in a cohort sampled during active COVID-19.

The chain combines TRBV5-1 with TRBJ1-1; D unclear. With 5 bases removed from V and 0 bases from J, the gap between germline ends came to 11 bases. Germline assignment: CDR1 SGHRS and CDR2 YFSETQ. This CDR3 is built from 14 residues. In nucleotides, the CDR3 is TGCGCCAGCAGGGAGCGGCTCGTGAACACTGAAGCTTTCTTT. This gives the protein CASRERLVNTEAFF.

The chain uses TRBV10-1 and TRBJ1-1; D ambiguous. The CDR3 totals 13 residues. Deletions cut 3 bases from V and 5 bases from J, with 10 bases between. Looked up from germline, CDR1 is WNHNN and CDR2 is SYGVQD (reference sequence). Here the CDR3 DNA reads TGCGCCAGCAGTGACTATTGGAGGACTGAAGCTTTCTTT. Protein sequence: CASSDYWRTEAFF.

The V gene is TRBV2, the J gene TRBJ2-7, with a possible D match to TRBD1 (6 bases). V lost 1 base and J 1 base, leaving 14 bases between the germline ends. Germline CDR1 and CDR2: SNHLY and FYNNEI. This CDR3 is built from 16 residues. The CDR3 spells CASSEGPGHGSYEQYF. DNA of the CDR3: TGTGCCAGCAGTGAAGGGCCGGGACACGGATCCTACGAGCAGTACTTC.

V usage is TRBV28 and J usage is TRBJ1-2; TRBD1 aligns across 7 bases. The CDR3 extends over 16 amino acids. V was pared by 6 bases and J by 0 bases, with 10 bases of the junction left unmatched. Germline V gene data show CDR1 as MDHEN and CDR2 as SYDVKM. The CDR3 DNA reads TGTGCCAGCAGAGACTGGACAGGAACGACTAACTATGGCTACACCTTC. Translating gives CASRDWTGTTNYGYTF.

This clone was seen just once. This chain uses TRBV3-1 (or the pseudogene TRBV3-2) with TRBJ2-5; TRBD1 agrees at 10 bases. Germline V CDR1 and CDR2: LGHDT, YNNKEL (reference sequence). The CDR3 is 18 amino acids. With 5 bases clipped from V and 3 bases from J, the junction kept 15 bases outside the gene matches. The CDR3 loop is CASSETVGQGTMKETQYF. The CDR3 DNA is TGTGCCAGCAGCGAAACCGTGGGACAGGGGACCATGAAAGAGACCCAGTACTTC.

The chain combines TRBV30 with TRBJ1-2; D gene uncertain. The V end was cut by 4 bases, the J end by 2 bases, with 8 bases between. CDR3 size: 12 residues. CDR1 is GTSNPN, CDR2 SVGIG, per germline (reference sequence). The CDR3 region is CAWNDGNYGYTF. The CDR3 nucleotides are TGTGCCTGGAACGACGGGAACTATGGCTACACCTTC.

V gene TRBV4-3 combines with J gene TRBJ2-1; possible D gene TRBD2, 6 bases. The CDR3 has 13 residues. The V gene's germline CDR1 is LGHNA and CDR2 YSLEER. V lost 1 base and J 10 bases, leaving 11 bases between the germline ends. The CDR3 coding sequence is TGCGCCAGCAGCCAAGGAGAAGGGAGGGAGCAGTTCTTC. Translating it yields CASSQGEGREQFF.

V and J are TRBV18 and TRBJ1-1; the D is unclear. In germline, CDR1 is KGHSH, CDR2 LQKENI. Trimming removed 0 bases from V and 4 bases from J, with 12 bases in between. This CDR3 is built from 15 residues. CDR3 protein: CASSPPARGGTEAFF. The CDR3 DNA sequence: TGTGCCAGCTCACCACCGGCTCGGGGAGGCACTGAAGCTTTCTTT.

This chain links TRBV28 with TRBJ1-2; 7 nucleotides agree with TRBD1. The CDR3 totals 16 residues. The ends lost 7 bases at V and 4 bases at J; junction bases unmatched: 15. Germline V gene lookup returns CDR1 MDHEN and CDR2 SYDVKM. CDR3 DNA: TGTGCCAGCACCCCCCCCGGAGAGGGGGCCCCCTATGGCTACACCTTC. Translated, it gives CASTPPGEGAPYGYTF.

This chain joins TRBV2 and TRBJ2-7; maybe TRBD1 (5 bases). CDR3 length equals 14 residues. CDR1 SNHLY and CDR2 FYNNEI come from the germline V gene. The V and J ends lost 7 bases and 0 bases respectively, with 13 bases between them. In nucleotides, the CDR3 is TGTGCCAGCACTGGTACGACAGTCTCCTACGAGCAGTACTTC. Translated, it gives CASTGTTVSYEQYF.

CDR3 region: CASSLLNRGMNTEAFF. The CDR3 nucleotides read TGCGCCAGCAGCTTGTTAAACAGGGGGATGAACACTGAAGCTTTCTTT. V and J are TRBV5-1 and TRBJ1-1; 8 bases match TRBD1. V shed 1 base, J shed 0 bases, and the junction held 5 bases outside the gene matches. The CDR3 is made up of 16 amino acids. Per germline, CDR1 SGHRS and CDR2 YFSETQ.

Ten or more counts support this clone. V is TRBV3-1 (or the pseudogene TRBV3-2) and J is TRBJ2-1; no reliable D call. Germline V gene sequence: CDR1 LGHDT, CDR2 YNNKEL (reference sequence). V gave up 1 base and J gave up 4 bases, with 14 bases separating them. The CDR3 runs 16 residues. CDR3 coding DNA: TGTGCCAGCAGCCAAGCTCCTTCCCCGTTGTACAATGAGCAGTTCTTC. Translated, it gives CASSQAPSPLYNEQFF.

In this sample, this clone is medium-sized. V and J are TRBV6-6 and TRBJ1-4; a possible D gene is TRBD1 (6 bases). V lost 1 base, J lost 14 bases, and 8 bases lay in between. Germline assignment: CDR1 MNHNY and CDR2 SVGAGI (reference sequence). The length of the CDR3 is 11 residues. CDR3 DNA sequence: TGTGCCAGCAGTTACTTACAGGGTCTGTTTTTT. It yields the protein CASSYLQGLFF.

The chain couples TRBV7-3 to TRBJ2-1, with 8 bases identical to TRBD2. This CDR3 spans 15 amino acids. V trimming: 6 bases; J trimming: 3 bases; junction bases outside the gene matches: 7. Per the germline V gene, CDR1 is SGHTA and CDR2 is FQGTGA. The CDR3 here is CASSATSGSYNEQFF. The CDR3 bases are TGTGCCAGCAGTGCTACCAGCGGGAGCTACAATGAGCAGTTCTTC.

The chain employs TRBV5-1 and TRBJ1-1, with a possible D match to TRBD1 (6 bases). The V end lost 3 bases, the J end lost 1 base, and 7 bases lay between the germline ends. Germline V gene lookup returns CDR1 SGHRS and CDR2 YFSETQ. The CDR3 length is 13 residues. The CDR3 protein is CASSWTENTEAFF. The CDR3 nucleotides are TGCGCCAGCAGCTGGACAGAGAACACTGAAGCTTTCTTT.

This chain connects TRBV9 to TRBJ2-5, with 9 bases aligning to TRBD2. CDR1 and CDR2 from the germline V gene are SGDLS and YYNGEE. V shed 4 bases, J shed 5 bases, and the junction held 9 bases outside the gene matches. The CDR3 has 15 residues. The chain's CDR3 is CASSSPRGGSETQYF. Written as DNA, the CDR3 is TGTGCCAGCAGCTCTCCGCGGGGGGGCTCGGAGACCCAGTACTTC.

This chain uses TRBV28 with TRBJ2-1, with TRBD1 identical over 7 bases. Trimming cost V 6 bases and J 2 bases; bases outside gene matches: 4. The CDR3 consists of 14 residues. The V gene's germline CDR1 is MDHEN and CDR2 SYDVKM. CDR3 in DNA: TGTGCCAGCAGCCGACAGGGTCCCTACAATGAGCAGTTCTTC. It is translated as CASSRQGPYNEQFF.

The chain combines TRBV3-1 (or the pseudogene TRBV3-2) with TRBJ1-2; D might be TRBD1 (5 bases). This CDR3 region has 17 residues. In germline, CDR1 is LGHDT, CDR2 YNNKEL (reference sequence). V gave up 0 bases and J gave up 3 bases, with 17 bases separating them. DNA for the CDR3: TGTGCCAGCAGCCAAGAGTACGAAGGTATGGGGCACTATGGCTACACCTTC. Translation gives CASSQEYEGMGHYGYTF.

The chain is built from TRBV28 and TRBJ1-5; TRBD1 is a possible D gene (5 bases). The CDR3 is 16 amino acids. The V end was cut by 3 bases, the J end by 3 bases, with 15 bases between. CDR1 is MDHEN, CDR2 SYDVKM, per germline. The CDR3, as DNA: TGTGCCAGCAGTTTCTGGGGCAGCAGTCCCAATCAGCCCCAGCATTTT. It yields the protein CASSFWGSSPNQPQHF. Complete variable domain (other parts from reference TRBV28 and TRBJ1-5): DVKVTQSSRYLVKRTGEKVFLECVQDMDHENMFWYRQDPGLGLRLIYFSYDVKMKEKGDIPEGYSVSREKKERFSLILESASTNQTSMYLCASSFWGSSPNQPQHFGDGTRLSIL.

The J gene is TRBJ2-3, the V gene TRBV5-1; D remains unclear. Germline CDR1 reads SGHRS; CDR2 reads YFSETQ. This CDR3 has 15 residues. V lost 7 bases and J lost 1, with 16 bases in between. DNA for the CDR3: TGCGCCAGCTCCTTCGGCGGTTTAGGCACAGATACGCAGTATTTT. Its translation is CASSFGGLGTDTQYF. Together with reference TRBV5-1 and TRBJ2-3, the CDR3 gives the full variable domain: KAGVTQTPRYLIKTRGQQVTLSCSPISGHRSVSWYQQTPGQGLQFLFEYFSETQRNKGNFPGRFSGRQFSNSRSEMNVSTLELGDSALYLCASSFGGLGTDTQYFGPGTRLTVL.

This rearrangement joins TRBV12-5 to TRBJ2-7, with 10 bases lining up with TRBD1. The CDR3 sequence is 17 residues long. The V and J ends lost 7 bases and 5 bases, in that order; junction bases with no gene match: 17. Germline V CDR1 and CDR2: LGHNT, FRNRAP. CDR3 sequence reads: CASVGNYPGTGVNEQYF. CDR3 DNA sequence: TGTGCTAGTGTCGGAAACTATCCGGGGACAGGGGTTAACGAGCAGTACTTC.

The rearrangement uses TRBV11-2 and TRBJ1-1, with 9 bases matching TRBD1. Germline V gene data show CDR1 as SGHAT and CDR2 as FQNNGV. Trimming at V came to 8 bases and at J to 1 base, leaving 2 bases not matched to a gene. The CDR3 is made up of 13 amino acids. The CDR3 region has the DNA TGTGCCAGCGTACAGGGGGCGAACACTGAAGCTTTCTTT. The encoded protein is CASVQGANTEAFF. Using reference TRBV11-2 and TRBJ1-1 for the parts outside the CDR3, the full variable domain is EAGVAQSPRYKIIEKRQSVAFWCNPISGHATLYWYQQILGQGPKLLIQFQNNGVVDDSQLPKDRFSAERLKGVDSTLKIQPAKLEDSAVYLCASVQGANTEAFFGQGTRLTVV.

This sequence joins TRBV7-9 and TRBJ2-3, with a weak D call TRBD2 (5 bases). CDR3 length: 17 residues. The V end was cut by 2 bases, the J end by 0 bases, with 15 bases between. CDR1 and CDR2 from the germline V gene are SEHNR and FQNEAQ (reference sequence). In nucleotides, the CDR3 is TGTGCCAGCAGCTTAATTGCACCGGGGAGAAGCACAGATACGCAGTATTTT. Its translation: CASSLIAPGRSTDTQYF.

CDR3: CASSLLKDTEAFF. The CDR3 DNA follows: TGTGCCAGCAGCCTGCTAAAAGACACTGAAGCTTTCTTT. This sequence joins TRBV3-1 (or the pseudogene TRBV3-2) and TRBJ1-1; D is ambiguous. V was trimmed by 4 bases and J by 3 bases, leaving 9 bases between them. Looked up from germline, CDR1 is LGHDT and CDR2 is YNNKEL (reference sequence). The CDR3 loop spans 13 amino acids.

V usage is TRBV4-3 and J usage is TRBJ2-3; D gene ambiguous. V shed 4 bases and J shed 4 bases, with 12 bases lying between them. CDR1 and CDR2 (germline): LGHNA, YSLEER. The CDR3 has 14 residues. The chain's CDR3 is CASSPLTPPDTQYF. CDR3 DNA: TGCGCCAGCAGCCCCTTAACACCCCCAGATACGCAGTATTTT.

This clone showed up just once. The V call is TRBV6-1, the J call TRBJ2-7, with D unresolved. Germline values: CDR1 MNHNS, CDR2 SASEGT. V lost 3 bases to trimming and J lost 0 bases, with 12 bases between them. This CDR3 has 15 residues. CDR3 bases: TGTGCCAGCAGTGATGCCCAACCAGTCTCCTACGAGCAGTACTTC. It specifies CASSDAQPVSYEQYF.

This chain uses TRBV5-1 with TRBJ2-1, with TRBD2 identical over 8 bases. Trimming took 4 bases from V and 6 from J; bases not matched to a gene: 12. The CDR3 spans 16 residues. CDR1 and CDR2 from the germline V gene are SGHRS and YFSETQ. CDR3 bases: TGCGCCAGCAGCCCGCTACCGGGGGGGCCCCTCAATGAGCAGTTCTTC. It codes for CASSPLPGGPLNEQFF.